This entry is about one T cell receptor (beta chain). This clonotype was counted ten times or more. Its antigen is currently not known. Base qualities were left out, and no much larger clone turns up one base away. This was a case-control study nested in a cohort of healthcare workers in London, UK, who had nasopharyngeal swab PCR tests and blood samples taken every week. Healthcare workers were recruited between 23 and 31 March 2020, during the week of the UK lockdown, and were followed weekly for up to roughly 16 weeks. The source of the sample is a study of early T cells in non-severe SARS-CoV-2 infection (dated by TCRdb to about 2021). Context from the whole study: TCR sequencing used bulk RNA from unsorted whole blood, so alpha and beta chains could not be paired. What the research found in general, with its limitations: VDJdb matching was skewed toward anti-spike CD8 responses and likely underestimated virus-specific expansions by missing private and CD4 specificities.

Library preparation employed 5' RACE. Sequencing was performed on a NextSeq 500. To correct for sequencing error and PCR bias, the TCR library protocol tagged individual cDNA molecules with unique molecular identifiers. Both TCR alpha and beta chains were sequenced, and tight co-correlation was observed between alpha and beta sequence abundances in each sample. On the study's bioinformatics: Decombinator V4 was used to perform V gene, J gene and CDR3 annotation of TCR sequences. TCRs were defined as expanded if a significant change between any two time points was detected under a Poisson model with p below 0.0001. TCR abundances were normalised to the total number of TCRs sequenced per sample and were expressed as counts per million. MAIT TCRs were defined by TRAV1-2 paired with TRAJ12, TRAJ20 or TRAJ33, and iNKT TCRs by TRAV10 paired with TRAJ18. VDJdb, accessed on 1 November 2021, was searched for TCRs annotated for CMV, EBV and SARS-CoV-2, and TCRs annotated for more than one antigen were excluded. TCRdb reprocessing: public reads trimmed at Q25 with fastp, clones called with MiXCR, in-frame beta chains kept. Rows with a matching CDR3 protein are joined into one entry that keeps the most common DNA and genes. TCRdb, not the original authors, processed these V and J calls. The table for this sample lists some 57,000 distinct CDR3 sequences; over 9.5% of them were counted only once. Clones ranked in the top ten supply 4.8% of the sample.

The CDR3 sequence holds 13 residues, the cysteine and phenylalanine included. Just the 39-base CDR3 DNA is kept, in frame starting at base 1. Looking up the germline V gene yields CDR1 WSHSY and CDR2 SAAADI. The junction shows trimming of 6 bases on V and 6 bases on J, plus 11 bases between the germline ends. The V and J segments used are TRBV10-2 and TRBJ2-2; the D segment cannot be called with confidence. The receptor's source is an adult who was a healthcare worker with PCR-confirmed SARS-CoV-2 infection or an uninfected control (not recorded which). Sequenced material: whole blood. The CDR3 protein is CASRDTYPGELFF. The nucleotides are TGCGCCAGCAGGGATACATACCCCGGGGAGCTGTTTTTT.